This T cell receptor beta chain was obtained from a study of CD8+ T cells in alopecia areata. Across the whole study: Tofacitinib continued for 6 to 18 months and was then withheld for 6 months.

In each case, RNA was isolated and then reverse transcribed into cDNA as the sequencing template. TCRdb's copy holds only in-frame clones and misses some; the assay was immunoSEQ multiplex PCR. The sample contains 140,000 to 150,000 clones, approximately 87% of which appear only once. This sequence originates from a human donor with alopecia areata. Material: CD8+ T cells sorted from blood, obtained at week 0.

The CDR3 region has the DNA TGTGCCAGCAGCTCCGGGACCTACGAGCAGTACTTC. Amino acids: CASSSGTYEQYF. This rearrangement joins TRBV11-3 to TRBJ2-7; D possibly corresponds to TRBD2 (5 bases). CDR1 and CDR2 from the germline V gene are SGHNT and YENEEA. The CDR3 has 12 amino acids. The V gene lost 4 bases and the J gene lost 2 bases, with 6 bases spanning the gap.